The subject of this entry is one T cell receptor beta chain. What it binds is not known. This entry is derived from a study of high-grade serous ovarian cancer treatment subgroups. In the study overall: Each sample yielded on average approximately 7,500 unique TCR beta rearrangements from around 15,000 reads. Regarding the study as a whole: TCR relatedness rose with neoantigen level and trended with mutation load. Only CDR3 was analyzed; CDR1 and CDR2 were not. Tumors within one patient showed repertoire similarity of about 0.095 to 0.79.

Produced via immunoSEQ multiplex PCR; TCRdb's table is partial and in-frame only. Of a few thousand clones listed, around four fifths are singletons. Tumor samples were obtained before definitive surgery or chemotherapy. This CDR3 is built from 16 residues. The germline V gene encodes CDR1 MNHNY and CDR2 SVGAGI (reference sequence). The V gene end was trimmed by 2 bases and the J gene end by 2 bases; junction bases not matched to a gene: 4. The sequence came from a human donor with high-grade serous ovarian cancer. V gene TRBV6-6 combines with J gene TRBJ2-3; 10 nucleotides align to TRBD2. What was sequenced was tumor tissue. Here the CDR3 DNA reads TGTGCCAGCAGTTACCCAGGACTAGCGGCCACAGATACGCAGTATTTT. This translates into CASSYPGLAATDTQYF.